This T cell receptor beta chain was identified in a study of blood T cell repertoires in COVID-19 (dated by TCRdb to about 2020). Looking at the study overall: Collaborator samples came from the United States, Italy and Spain and covered acute and convalescent phases of COVID-19. The material from the prospective study consisted of cDNA or gDNA derived from T cells, B-cell-depleted T cells, or PBMCs. Subjects who had been exposed to COVID-19, were actively infected with it, or had recovered from it provided the deeply sampled blood TCRbeta repertoires that made up the dataset. The repertoires were made available in a free public database intended to serve as a resource for research on the immune response to SARS-CoV-2. Samples came from the ongoing ImmuneRACE study (first 160 participants) plus 1,254 subjects from 6 global collaborators. Sample metadata almost always included a de-identified subject ID, COVID-19 status, age in years and sex. Where available, HLA class I and class II types were obtained from metadata supplied by the sample provider rather than from assay-based typing.

TCRbeta CDR3 regions were amplified from genomic DNA by means of the immunoSEQ Assay, a bias-controlled multiplex PCR. On the study's bioinformatics: The number of nucleated cells in each sample was estimated from the amplification of reference gene primers within the assay. To quantify the absolute abundance of each unique TCRbeta CDR3 rearrangement, sequence reads were collapsed and filtered. For each sample, productive Simpson clonality was calculated as the square root of Simpson's diversity index across productive rearrangements. TCRdb mirrors the immuneACCESS table, restricted to in-frame sequences. Some clones are absent from its copies; in checked studies, under half trace to an unresolved V gene, and the reason for the others is unknown. V, J and clone size derive from that table, while D and trimming were established from the DNA sequence. In this sample the table shows around 68,000 clones, 85% to 90% of which occur a single time. Roughly 2.6% of the sample is held by the ten biggest clonotypes.

A note on this clone: This receptor's antigen is unknown. Base-call qualities are not available, and no considerably larger clone is one nucleotide away.

Collaborating institutions collected whole blood in K2EDTA tubes following their own protocols. For TCRbeta analysis, collaborators shipped samples in one of three forms: frozen whole blood, isolated PBMCs, or DNA extracted from either of those sample types. Points the paper makes about the study in general: How much clinical and demographic metadata was included differed by source and by participant, and the metadata was provided uncurated.

V lost 5 bases and J lost 16 bases, and the count of bases not matched to a germline gene is 10. In the germline V gene, CDR1 corresponds to MRHNA and CDR2 to SNTAGT. From the cysteine up to the phenylalanine, the CDR3 has a length of 13 residues. Just the 39-base CDR3 DNA is kept, in frame starting at base 1. The clonotype originates from a man aged 45 to 65 with acute or convalescent COVID-19. The chain is assembled from TRBV6-4 and TRBJ1-6; TRBD1 aligns with 8 central bases. Material for sequencing was peripheral blood. The DNA is TGTGCCAGCAGTAGAAGTCAGGGGGCTAGTCTCCACTTT. Its translation reads: CASSRSQGASLHF.